This T cell receptor (beta chain) was identified in a study of spatial heterogeneity in lung cancer. In the study overall: Each time, sequencing found more beta-chain sequences than alpha-chain sequences.

Each molecule of TCR cDNA was tagged with one unique molecular identifier. TCRdb reprocessed the 5' RACE reads via MiXCR and lists one record per CDR3 protein. The sample consists of about 48,000 distinct CDR3 sequences, around 5.2% of them appearing once. There are 15 residues in the CDR3. Germline loops: CDR1 MNHEY, CDR2 SMNVEV (reference sequence). V was pared by 3 bases and J by 0 bases, with 8 bases between. As for time point: sample taken at primary tumor resection. Material for sequencing was whole RNA from tumor, nontumor lung or frozen PBMC, left unsorted. Notes on the study in general: Detection of ubiquitous tumor TCRs in blood was higher at resection than follow-up.

This clonotype occurred many times. Its antigen is as yet unknown. J is TRBJ2-2 and V is TRBV27, with D unresolved. The receptor was derived from a male donor with early-stage non-small cell lung cancer. The sequenced sample was PBMCs, obtained at surgery. In DNA form, the CDR3 reads TGTGCCAGCAGTTTTGGAAGCCCGAACACCGGGGAGCTGTTTTTT. Its protein product is CASSFGSPNTGELFF.